The T cell receptor beta chain described here comes from a study of blood T cell repertoires in COVID-19. Study information: Nucleic acid was either cDNA or gDNA, and it came from T cells, B-cell-depleted T cells, or PBMCs.

Sequencing used immunoSEQ multiplex PCR; TCRdb keeps in-frame clones, though not all of them. The sample records about 140,000 clones, roughly 80% being singletons. The CDR3 totals 15 residues. V was pared by 2 bases and J by 3 bases, with 3 bases of the junction left unmatched. CDR1 and CDR2 (germline): SGHVS, FQNEAQ. Sequencing was done on a sample of peripheral blood. The chain couples TRBV7-8 to TRBJ1-3, with 8 bases identical to TRBD1. The TCR comes from a human donor in a cohort sampled during active COVID-19. In DNA, the CDR3 is TGTGCCAGCAGCTTACTACAGGGGGGTGGAAACACCATATATTTT. Translating it yields CASSLLQGGGNTIYF.